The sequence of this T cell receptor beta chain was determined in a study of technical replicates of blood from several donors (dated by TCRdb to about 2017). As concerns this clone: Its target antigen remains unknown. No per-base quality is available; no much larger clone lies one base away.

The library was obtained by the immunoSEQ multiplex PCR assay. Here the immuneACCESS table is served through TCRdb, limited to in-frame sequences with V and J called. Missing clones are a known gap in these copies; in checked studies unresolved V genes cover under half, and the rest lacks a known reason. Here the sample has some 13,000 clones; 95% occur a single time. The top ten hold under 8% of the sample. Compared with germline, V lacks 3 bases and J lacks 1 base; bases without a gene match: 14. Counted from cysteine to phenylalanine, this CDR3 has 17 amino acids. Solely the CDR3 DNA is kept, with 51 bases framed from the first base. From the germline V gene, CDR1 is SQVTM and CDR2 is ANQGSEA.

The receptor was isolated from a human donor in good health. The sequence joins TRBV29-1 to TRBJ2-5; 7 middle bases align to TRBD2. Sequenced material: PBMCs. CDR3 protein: CSVDFHIGRVVQETQYF. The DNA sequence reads TGCAGCGTTGATTTTCACATAGGGAGGGTCGTCCAAGAGACCCAGTACTTC.